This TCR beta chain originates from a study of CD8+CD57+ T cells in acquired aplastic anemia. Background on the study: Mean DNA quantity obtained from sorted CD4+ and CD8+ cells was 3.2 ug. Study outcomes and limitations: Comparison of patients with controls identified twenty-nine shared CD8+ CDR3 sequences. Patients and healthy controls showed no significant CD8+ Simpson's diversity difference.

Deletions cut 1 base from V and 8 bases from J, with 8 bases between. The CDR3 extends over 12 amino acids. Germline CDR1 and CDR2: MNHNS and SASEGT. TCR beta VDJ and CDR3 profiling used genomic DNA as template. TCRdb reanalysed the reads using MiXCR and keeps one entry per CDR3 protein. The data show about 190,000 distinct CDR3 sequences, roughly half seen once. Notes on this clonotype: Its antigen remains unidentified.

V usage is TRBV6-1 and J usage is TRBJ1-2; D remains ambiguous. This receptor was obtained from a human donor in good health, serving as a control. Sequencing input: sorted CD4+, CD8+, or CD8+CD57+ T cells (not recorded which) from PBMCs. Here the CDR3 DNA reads TGTGCCAGCAGTGAAGTTAGTCAAGGCTACACCTTC. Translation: CASSEVSQGYTF.